This entry lists 28 T cell receptor beta chains sequenced from one sample in a study of CD8+CD57+ T cells in acquired aplastic anemia. TCR beta VDJ combinations and CDR3 sequences were profiled from genomic DNA. Each CDR3 protein is one row after TCRdb ran MiXCR on the reads. Here the sample spans 250,000 to 350,000 distinct CDR3 sequences, 45% to 65% being singletons. What was sequenced was sorted CD4+, CD8+, or CD8+CD57+ T cells (not recorded which) from PBMCs. Receptors were obtained from a human donor with severe aplastic anemia or a healthy control (not recorded which).

The genes are TRBV20-1 and TRBJ2-7; 10 bases fit TRBD2. CDR1 is DFQATT, CDR2 SNEGSKA, per germline (reference sequence). CDR3 length: 13 residues. J was trimmed by 2 bases and V by 5 bases; bases with no gene match: 3. CDR3 residues: CSAWTSGAYEQYF. DNA of the CDR3: TGCAGTGCTTGGACTAGCGGAGCCTACGAGCAGTACTTC.

The V and J genes are TRBV2 and TRBJ2-5, with D perhaps being TRBD1 or TRBD2 (6 bases each). CDR1 SNHLY and CDR2 FYNNEI come from the germline V gene. CDR3 length equals 15 residues. V was trimmed by 8 bases and J by 4 bases, leaving 20 bases between them. DNA of the CDR3: TGTGCCAGCCAATTAAGGAGGGGGAGAGGAGAGACCCAGTACTTC. Translation: CASQLRRGRGETQYF.

Of note for this clonotype: Compared with germline, one end of the junction differs, possibly owing to a read error. The V call is TRBV20-1, the J call TRBJ2-6; possibly TRBD1 for D (5 bases). The germline V gene encodes CDR1 DFQATT and CDR2 SNEGSKA (reference sequence). The CDR3 extends over 11 amino acids. The chain's CDR3 is CSARQGRAEAF. In nucleotides, the CDR3 is TGCAGTGCTAGACAGGGAAGAGCTGAAGCTTTC.

J is TRBJ2-5 and V is TRBV20-1, with 12 nucleotides matching TRBD2. There are 15 residues in the CDR3. CDR1 and CDR2 from the germline V gene are DFQATT and SNEGSKA (reference sequence). V gave up 0 bases and J gave up 4 bases; unmatched junction bases: 3. CDR3 loop: CSARERGLAGETQYF. CDR3 nucleotides: TGCAGTGCTAGAGAGAGGGGACTAGCGGGAGAGACCCAGTACTTC.

The table lists this clonotype with many counts. The CDR3 spells CASSRLDSYEQYF. CDR3 sequence (DNA): TGTGCCAGCAGCCGACTAGACAGCTACGAGCAGTACTTC. The chain couples TRBV7-6 to TRBJ2-7; perhaps TRBD2 as D (6 bases). The CDR3 contains 13 residues. V was shortened by 5 bases and J by 3 bases, with 11 bases between the two germline ends. CDR1 and CDR2 from the germline V gene are SGHVS and FNYEAQ.

The genes are TRBV7-9 and TRBJ1-5, with D possibly TRBD1 on 5 matching bases. CDR1 is SEHNR and CDR2 is FQNEAQ in the germline V gene (reference sequence). CDR3 length: 15 amino acids. The V end lost 5 bases, the J end lost 0 bases, and 11 bases lay between the germline ends. CDR3 in amino acids: CASSIGQNSNQPQHF. DNA of the CDR3: TGTGCCAGCAGCATCGGACAAAATAGCAATCAGCCCCAGCATTTT. Based on the CDR3 plus reference TRBV7-9 and TRBJ1-5, the full variable domain is DTGVSQNPRHKITKRGQNVTFRCDPISEHNRLYWYRQTLGQGPEFLTYFQNEAQLEKSRLLSDRFSAERPKGSFSTLEIQRTEQGDSAMYLCASSIGQNSNQPQHFGDGTRLSIL.

The CDR3 sequence: CASSSGGGEQFF. The CDR3 nucleotides read TGTGCCAGCAGCTCCGGGGGCGGTGAGCAGTTCTTC. J is TRBJ2-1 and V is TRBV7-9; D possibly uses TRBD1 or TRBD2 (6 bases each). V gave up 4 bases and J gave up 9 bases, with 10 bases separating them. Germline lookup yields CDR1 SEHNR and CDR2 FQNEAQ (reference sequence). CDR3 size: 12 residues.

The chain couples TRBV18 to TRBJ1-2, with TRBD1 as a possible D gene (6 bases). V was cut by 2 bases and J by 1 base, with 14 bases left in between. The length of the CDR3 is 16 residues. Germline CDR1 reads KGHSH; CDR2 reads LQKENI. CDR3 residues: CASSPNRAMGNYGYTF. The CDR3 DNA follows: TGTGCCAGCTCACCAAACAGGGCGATGGGTAACTATGGCTACACCTTC.

The chain combines TRBV20-1 with TRBJ1-5; D unclear. The CDR3 contains 13 residues. The germline V gene encodes CDR1 DFQATT and CDR2 SNEGSKA (reference sequence). Trimming removed 0 bases from V and 11 bases from J, with 14 bases in between. CDR3 in amino acids: CSARDPTAWAQHF. CDR3 nucleotides: TGCAGTGCTAGAGATCCCACCGCTTGGGCCCAGCATTTT.

The chain combines TRBV5-5 with TRBJ2-3, with D perhaps matching TRBD2 (6 bases). The germline V and J ends were trimmed by 0 bases and 9 bases, with 17 bases remaining between them. The CDR3 sequence is 15 residues long. Germline CDR1 reads SGHKS; CDR2 reads YYEKEE (reference sequence). This CDR3 reads CASSLAIGLASTQYF. The CDR3 nucleotides read TGTGCCAGCAGCTTGGCCATAGGCCTAGCGAGCACGCAGTATTTT.

The chain carries TRBV20-1 and TRBJ1-4; a possible D gene is TRBD1 (5 bases). V lost 2 bases to trimming and J lost 6 bases, with 10 bases between them. Looked up from germline, CDR1 is DFQATT and CDR2 is SNEGSKA (reference sequence). The CDR3 runs to 13 residues. The CDR3 is CSARPGPDEKLFF. In DNA, the CDR3 is TGCAGTGCTAGACCGGGACCGGATGAAAAACTGTTTTTT.

This clonotype has just one count. The chain employs TRBV10-3 and TRBJ2-1, with D possibly being TRBD1 (5 bases). This CDR3 region has 15 residues. V lost 7 bases, J lost 5 bases, and 18 bases lay in between. The V gene's germline CDR1 is ENHRY and CDR2 SYGVKD. CDR3 loop: CAIKPTVHVNNEQFF. CDR3 nucleotides: TGTGCCATCAAACCGACAGTACACGTCAACAATGAGCAGTTCTTC.

This sequence joins TRBV10-1 and TRBJ1-5, with 11 bases matching TRBD1. CDR3 size: 13 residues. V lost 9 bases and J lost 6; bases outside the gene matches: 4. Germline V lookup: CDR1 WNHNN, CDR2 SYGVQD (reference sequence). The CDR3 here is CASGTGGSQPQHF. Here the CDR3 DNA reads TGCGCCAGTGGGACAGGGGGGTCTCAGCCCCAGCATTTT.

This clonotype was seen many times. CDR3 sequence reads: CASSDRTGDHEQYF. Here the CDR3 DNA reads TGTGCCAGCAGTGACAGGACAGGGGACCACGAGCAGTACTTC. The chain uses TRBV2 and TRBJ2-7, with TRBD1 identical over 9 bases. Trimming removed 3 bases from V and 5 bases from J; junction bases left unmatched: 5. CDR3 length: 14 residues. CDR1 SNHLY and CDR2 FYNNEI come from the germline V gene.

There are many counts of this clonotype. V and J are TRBV5-1 and TRBJ1-1; D gene ambiguous. The germline gives CDR1 SGHRS, CDR2 YFSETQ. V was shortened by 0 bases and J by 1 base, with 4 bases between the two germline ends. CDR3 length: 13 amino acids. The CDR3 DNA follows: TGCGCCAGCAGCTTGGGGGAGAACACTGAAGCTTTCTTT. Its protein is CASSLGENTEAFF. Full variable domain (outside the CDR3, taken from reference TRBV5-1 and TRBJ1-1): KAGVTQTPRYLIKTRGQQVTLSCSPISGHRSVSWYQQTPGQGLQFLFEYFSETQRNKGNFPGRFSGRQFSNSRSEMNVSTLELGDSALYLCASSLGENTEAFFGQGTRLTVV.

The chain joins TRBV2 to TRBJ2-5, with D perhaps matching TRBD2 (5 bases). The CDR3 extends over 15 amino acids. Germline CDR1 is SNHLY and CDR2 is FYNNEI. Between the trimmed V and J ends, which lost 3 bases and 2 bases, there was a span of 13 bases. The CDR3 region has the DNA TGTGCCAGCAGTGAGACGGCGGGCGCACAAGAGACCCAGTACTTC. It yields the protein CASSETAGAQETQYF.

This clonotype was seen at least ten times. V is TRBV20-1 and J is TRBJ2-7; 10 positions match TRBD2. This CDR3 contains 13 residues. With 3 bases clipped from V and 3 bases from J, the junction kept 2 bases outside the gene matches. CDR1 and CDR2 from the germline V gene are DFQATT and SNEGSKA (reference sequence). The CDR3 region is CSASGTSDYEQYF. In DNA form, the CDR3 reads TGCAGTGCTAGCGGGACTAGCGACTACGAGCAGTACTTC.

This clonotype has a count of ten or more. The chain couples TRBV5-1 to TRBJ1-1; D not certain. The CDR3 is 15 residues long. Trimming left V 3 bases short and J 1 base short, with 13 bases between. Germline V gives CDR1 SGHRS, CDR2 YFSETQ. The CDR3 DNA reads as TGCGCCAGCAGCTCAAACTTGACACCGAACACTGAAGCTTTCTTT. The encoded protein is CASSSNLTPNTEAFF.

The sample holds many counts of this clonotype. This chain's CDR3 is CASSLGPGLDEQYF. The CDR3 DNA reads TGTGCCAGCAGCCTCGGGCCTGGTCTCGACGAGCAGTACTTC. The genes are TRBV7-9 and TRBJ2-7; D not certain. The CDR3 is 14 residues long. Germline assignment: CDR1 SEHNR and CDR2 FQNEAQ (reference sequence). V gave up 5 bases and J gave up 5 bases, with 16 bases separating them.

V and J are TRBV19 and TRBJ1-4; D is unresolved. The CDR3 has 12 amino acids. Trimming cost V 8 bases and J 6 bases, with 10 bases left between them. Germline V CDR1 and CDR2: LNHDA, SQIVND (reference sequence). The DNA of the CDR3 is TGTGCCAGTCAACGCGGTGATGAAAAACTGTTTTTT. Translating gives CASQRGDEKLFF.

This clonotype has a handful of counts. The chain employs TRBV19 and TRBJ2-5, with 8 bases that match TRBD2. Unmatched junction bases numbered 12, after V lost 7 bases and J lost 2 bases. This CDR3 region has 16 residues. Germline CDR1 and CDR2: LNHDA and SQIVND (reference sequence). CDR3 in amino acids: CASKQSGTRGQETQYF. CDR3 in DNA: TGTGCCAGTAAGCAATCCGGGACTAGGGGTCAAGAGACCCAGTACTTC.

This clonotype was counted ten times or more. The chain couples TRBV19 to TRBJ2-3, with 8 bases identical to TRBD1. The CDR3 contains 15 residues. Germline V gene data show CDR1 as LNHDA and CDR2 as SQIVND (reference sequence). With V trimmed by 6 bases and J by 0 bases, 5 bases remained unmatched. CDR3 DNA sequence: TGTGCCAGTAGGCCGACAGGGGCGAGCACAGATACGCAGTATTTT. This gives the protein CASRPTGASTDTQYF.

This clonotype was found many times. The chain combines TRBV4-1 with TRBJ1-2; D is unresolved. The CDR3 length is 12 residues. V dropped 0 bases and J dropped 5 bases, with 4 bases sitting between them. Germline lookup yields CDR1 MGHRA and CDR2 YSYEKL. CDR3: CASSQEGYGYTF. For the CDR3, the DNA is TGCGCCAGCAGCCAAGAGGGGTATGGCTACACCTTC.

This chain joins TRBV29-1 and TRBJ2-7, with D perhaps given as TRBD1 or TRBD2 (6 bases each). Trimming stripped 8 bases from V and 6 bases from J, with 17 bases between. The CDR3 has 12 amino acids. Germline V gene lookup returns CDR1 SQVTM and CDR2 ANQGSEA. The CDR3 nucleotides read TGCAGCCTCGCGGGACAAGGGATCGAGCAGTACTTC. Translation: CSLAGQGIEQYF.

CDR3 amino acids: CASRAGILGGNTEAFF. CDR3 in DNA: TGCGCCAGCAGAGCCGGGATACTTGGGGGAAACACTGAAGCTTTCTTT. The rearrangement uses TRBV5-1 and TRBJ1-1, with a weak D call TRBD1 (5 bases). From germline, CDR1 is SGHRS and CDR2 YFSETQ. Trimming took off 5 bases at V and 2 bases at J, with 19 bases between the two ends. The CDR3 totals 16 residues.

In this sample, this clonotype turned up a few times. A much bigger clone sits one base away, suggesting this may be a read error. The chain combines TRBV12-3 or TRBV12-4 with TRBJ1-1; TRBD1 agrees at 8 bases. The CDR3 length is 15 residues. The CDR3 loop reads CASSLSGDRRTEALF. The CDR3, as DNA: TGTGCCAGCAGTTTATCTGGGGACAGGAGAACTGAAGCTCTCTTT.

This clonotype was observed once. V gene TRBV2 combines with J gene TRBJ2-5, with D possibly being TRBD2 (5 bases). This CDR3 is 13 amino acids long. Trimming removed 6 bases at V and 5 bases at J, with 13 bases between. Germline V gene lookup returns CDR1 SNHLY and CDR2 FYNNEI. The CDR3 DNA sequence: TGTGCCAGCAGCAGCGGAGCTTCGGAGACCCAGTACTTC. Protein product: CASSSGASETQYF.

The CDR3 protein is CAISESTSSADTQYF. The CDR3 DNA reads TGTGCCATCAGTGAGTCGACTAGCTCAGCAGATACGCAGTATTTT. The rearrangement uses TRBV10-3 and TRBJ2-3, with 7 positions matching TRBD2. Germline V gene lookup returns CDR1 ENHRY and CDR2 SYGVKD. With V trimmed by 0 bases and J by 4 bases, 4 bases remained unmatched. There are 15 residues in the CDR3.